This T cell receptor (beta chain) was captured by sequencing in a study of blood T cell repertoires in COVID-19. At the level of the study: Samples came from the United States, Italy and Spain, spanning acute and convalescent COVID-19. T cells, B-cell-depleted T cells, or PBMCs provided the cDNA or gDNA that served as material.

Authors' analysis steps: It was from reference gene primer amplification that nucleated cell counts were estimated. Libraries were prepared by immunoSEQ multiplex PCR; TCRdb keeps only in-frame clonotypes and omits some of them. The V and J calls and the clone size are those of that table, but D and trimming were determined from the DNA. The data contain under 150,000 clones, around 84% of them singletons. The CDR3 is made up of 15 amino acids. Per germline, CDR1 MRHNA and CDR2 SNTAGT. Trimming at V came to 1 base and at J to 5 bases, leaving 6 bases not matched to a gene. The rearrangement joins TRBV6-4 to TRBJ2-5, with 8 bases identical to TRBD1. The sequence came from a human donor in a cohort sampled during active COVID-19. Input material: peripheral blood. In DNA, the CDR3 is TGTGCCAGCAGTGACTGGGGCAGGGGGCACGAGACCCAGTACTTC. Translation: CASSDWGRGHETQYF.